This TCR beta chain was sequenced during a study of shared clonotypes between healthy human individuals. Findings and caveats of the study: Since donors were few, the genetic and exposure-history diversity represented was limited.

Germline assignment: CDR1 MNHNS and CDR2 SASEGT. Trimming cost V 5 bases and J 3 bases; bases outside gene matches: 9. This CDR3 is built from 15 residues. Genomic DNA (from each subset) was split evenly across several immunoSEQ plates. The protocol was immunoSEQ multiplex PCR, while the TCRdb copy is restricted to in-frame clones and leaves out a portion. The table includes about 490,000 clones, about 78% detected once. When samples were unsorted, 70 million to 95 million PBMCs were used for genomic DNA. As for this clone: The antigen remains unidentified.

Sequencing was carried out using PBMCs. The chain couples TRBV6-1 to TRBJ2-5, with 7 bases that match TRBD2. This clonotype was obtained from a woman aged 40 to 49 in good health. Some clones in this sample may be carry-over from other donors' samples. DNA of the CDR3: TGTGCCAGCAGTATTACACCCGCGGGGGAAGAGACCCAGTACTTC. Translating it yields CASSITPAGEETQYF.